These 31 T cell receptor beta chains were sequenced from one sample in a study of T cell responses to AZD1222 COVID-19 vaccine (dated by TCRdb to the early 2020s). The time point label on this specimen signifies: about 28 days (+/-7) after the second vaccine dose. Libraries were made using the immunoSEQ multiplex PCR assay. Entries here come from immuneACCESS through TCRdb and include only in-frame sequences with V and J called. Some clones fail to appear in such tables; in the studies checked, an unresolved V gene covers under half of the shortfall, and the cause of the remainder is unknown. The sample table lists more than 65,000 clones, 70% to 90% of them with a count of one. Roughly 3.1% of the sample goes to the ten largest clones. The input for sequencing was peripheral blood, taken 28 days after the second AZD1222 dose. These receptors were collected from an adult who received the AZD1222 COVID-19 vaccine.

The chain joins TRBV7-3 to TRBJ2-1, with D unresolved. CDR1 and CDR2 from the germline V gene are SGHTA and FQGTGA. Trimming took off 6 bases at V and 0 bases at J, with 9 bases between the two ends. The length of the CDR3 is 14 residues. In DNA, the CDR3 is TGTGCCAGCAGTTCGGGTAGCTCCTACAATGAGCAGTTCTTC. Residues: CASSSGSSYNEQFF. Looking up the rest from reference TRBV7-3 and TRBJ2-1 gives the full variable domain: GAGVSQTPSNKVTEKGKYVELRCDPISGHTALYWYRQSLGQGPEFLIYFQGTGAADDSGLPNDRFFAVRPEGSVSTLKIQRTERGDSAVYLCASSSGSSYNEQFFGPGTRLTVL.

This chain joins TRBV5-1 and TRBJ2-2, with D perhaps matching TRBD1 (5 bases). CDR3 size: 16 residues. V lost 2 bases and J 3 bases, leaving 14 bases between the germline ends. The germline CDR1 and CDR2 sequences are SGHRS and YFSETQ. The CDR3 sequence: CASSFSSPGYTGELFF. In DNA, the CDR3 is TGCGCCAGCAGCTTTTCGTCGCCAGGGTACACCGGGGAGCTGTTTTTT. The variable domain in full, completed from reference TRBV5-1 and TRBJ2-2, reads KAGVTQTPRYLIKTRGQQVTLSCSPISGHRSVSWYQQTPGQGLQFLFEYFSETQRNKGNFPGRFSGRQFSNSRSEMNVSTLELGDSALYLCASSFSSPGYTGELFFGEGSRLTVL.

V gene TRBV19 combines with J gene TRBJ2-7; TRBD1 aligns across 7 bases. The ends lost 4 bases at V and 1 base at J; junction bases unmatched: 4. The CDR3 loop spans 14 amino acids. Germline V gives CDR1 LNHDA, CDR2 SQIVND (reference sequence). In nucleotides, the CDR3 is TGTGCCAGTAGTAGGGACAGTGGGTCCTACGAGCAGTACTTC. Its translation is CASSRDSGSYEQYF.

J is TRBJ2-7 and V is TRBV4-3, with 8 bases matching TRBD1. The V gene's germline CDR1 is LGHNA and CDR2 YSLEER. The CDR3 runs to 15 residues. Trimming removed 4 bases from V and 1 base from J; junction bases left unmatched: 6. CDR3 sequence: CASSREDRGSYEQYF. The DNA of the CDR3 is TGCGCCAGCAGCCGAGAAGACAGGGGTTCCTACGAGCAGTACTTC.

With respect to this clone: The junction departs from the called germline gene at one end, perhaps through a read error. The chain uses TRBV27 and TRBJ2-6; D remains unclear. Germline V gene lookup returns CDR1 MNHEY and CDR2 SMNVEV (reference sequence). The CDR3 sequence is 15 residues long. CDR3: CASSISSSGANVLTF. The CDR3 DNA follows: TGTGCCAGCAGTATATCTAGCTCTGGGGCCAACGTCCTGACTTTC.

The gene calls are TRBV19 and TRBJ2-7, with 8 nucleotides matching TRBD1. V gave up 5 bases and J gave up 2 bases; unmatched junction bases: 11. Germline CDR1 is LNHDA and CDR2 is SQIVND (reference sequence). The CDR3 consists of 16 residues. CDR3 in DNA: TGTGCCAGTAGTTACGGGACAGGTAGTACCCCCTACGAGCAGTACTTC. It specifies CASSYGTGSTPYEQYF.

This sequence joins TRBV28 and TRBJ2-7; D not resolved. The CDR3 is 14 residues long. In germline, CDR1 is MDHEN, CDR2 SYDVKM. With 4 bases removed from V and 4 bases from J, the gap between germline ends came to 14 bases. In nucleotides, the CDR3 is TGTGCCAGCAGTTCCTCTCGGAACCGTTACGAGCAGTACTTC. As protein: CASSSSRNRYEQYF. Using reference TRBV28 and TRBJ2-7 for the parts outside the CDR3, the full variable domain is DVKVTQSSRYLVKRTGEKVFLECVQDMDHENMFWYRQDPGLGLRLIYFSYDVKMKEKGDIPEGYSVSREKKERFSLILESASTNQTSMYLCASSSSRNRYEQYFGPGTRLTVT.

The CDR3 region has the DNA TGTGCCAGCAGGATGACTAGCGGGGGGTACCAAGAGACCCAGTACTTC. Protein: CASRMTSGGYQETQYF. This chain joins TRBV28 and TRBJ2-5, with TRBD2 matching 13 bases. This CDR3 comprises 16 residues. The germline gives CDR1 MDHEN, CDR2 SYDVKM. V lost 6 bases to trimming and J lost 0 bases; unmatched junction nucleotides: 4.

In DNA, the CDR3 is TGTGCCAGCAGTTTCTCAGGGACAGGGGGATATGGCTACACCTTC. It translates to CASSFSGTGGYGYTF. This chain uses TRBV28 with TRBJ1-2, with 11 bases matching TRBD1. Germline CDR1 reads MDHEN; CDR2 reads SYDVKM. This CDR3 spans 15 amino acids. Unmatched junction bases numbered 5, after V lost 3 bases and J lost 5 bases.

The chain recombines TRBV7-9 with TRBJ1-6; D remains unclear. Germline CDR1 is SEHNR and CDR2 is FQNEAQ (reference sequence). CDR3 size: 16 residues. Trimming shortened V by 1 base and J by 7 bases, and 14 bases separated the two germline ends. Here the CDR3 reads CASSLDKDALNSPLHF. The DNA of the CDR3 is TGTGCCAGCAGCTTAGATAAGGATGCCTTAAATTCACCCCTCCACTTT.

This clone has a handful of counts. V usage is TRBV5-1 and J usage is TRBJ2-1; 9 bases map to TRBD2. Germline V CDR1 and CDR2: SGHRS, YFSETQ. This CDR3 spans 15 amino acids. J lost 7 bases, V lost 4 bases, and 9 bases had no gene match. The CDR3: CASSPLQSGRNEQFF. The CDR3 DNA follows: TGCGCCAGCAGCCCCTTACAAAGCGGGAGGAATGAGCAGTTCTTC.

The gene calls are TRBV5-1 and TRBJ1-3; D may be TRBD1 (6 bases). With 4 bases removed from V and 4 bases from J, the gap between germline ends came to 12 bases. The CDR3 sequence is 14 residues long. Germline assignment: CDR1 SGHRS and CDR2 YFSETQ. The CDR3 loop reads CASSADSAGNTIYF. As DNA, the CDR3 is TGCGCCAGCAGCGCGGACAGTGCGGGAAACACCATATATTTT.

This chain uses TRBV5-1 with TRBJ2-5, with TRBD1 matching over 7 bases. The CDR3 loop spans 16 amino acids. CDR1 SGHRS and CDR2 YFSETQ come from the germline V gene. V trimming: 0 bases; J trimming: 1 base; junction bases outside the gene matches: 6. This CDR3 reads CASSLGIGDSQETQYF. The DNA for the CDR3 is TGCGCCAGCAGCTTGGGAATCGGGGACAGCCAAGAGACCCAGTACTTC. Full variable domain (remainder filled in from reference TRBV5-1 and TRBJ2-5): KAGVTQTPRYLIKTRGQQVTLSCSPISGHRSVSWYQQTPGQGLQFLFEYFSETQRNKGNFPGRFSGRQFSNSRSEMNVSTLELGDSALYLCASSLGIGDSQETQYFGPGTRLLVL.

The V and J genes are TRBV6-5 and TRBJ1-6; maybe TRBD1 (5 bases). The V end lost 2 bases, the J end lost 7 bases, and 12 bases lay between the germline ends. This CDR3 region has 15 residues. Germline V gene data show CDR1 as MNHEY and CDR2 as SVGAGI. The DNA for the CDR3 is TGTGCCAGCAGTTACGCGGGACGGGGGAATTCACCCCTCCACTTT. This gives the protein CASSYAGRGNSPLHF.

This chain links TRBV12-3 or TRBV12-4 with TRBJ2-3; D call uncertain. The CDR3 extends over 12 amino acids. V dropped 5 bases and J dropped 5 bases, with 8 bases sitting between them. The CDR3 here is CASSAQGDTQYF. In DNA form, the CDR3 reads TGTGCCAGCAGTGCTCAAGGAGATACGCAGTATTTT.

The chain recombines TRBV7-3 with TRBJ1-3; 8 nucleotides align to TRBD1. CDR1 is SGHTA and CDR2 is FQGTGA in the germline V gene. The CDR3 sequence is 15 residues long. V lost 6 bases, J lost 0 bases, and 4 bases stayed unmatched. The CDR3: CASSPGGSSGNTIYF. CDR3 nucleotide sequence: TGTGCCAGCAGTCCAGGGGGCAGCTCTGGAAACACCATATATTTT.

This clone appeared a single time. The rearrangement joins TRBV7-9 to TRBJ1-1; D is unresolved. V lost 6 bases and J 6 bases, leaving 14 bases between the germline ends. Germline CDR1 SEHNR, CDR2 FQNEAQ (reference sequence). The CDR3 loop spans 13 amino acids. In nucleotides, the CDR3 is TGTGCCAGCAGGGATGACAAGACTTCTGAAGCTTTCTTT. Translating it yields CASRDDKTSEAFF.

The chain joins TRBV28 to TRBJ1-5; no clear D gene. Trimming left V 5 bases short and J 3 bases short, with 5 bases between. Looked up from germline, CDR1 is MDHEN and CDR2 is SYDVKM. This CDR3 comprises 12 residues. The CDR3 protein is CASSPTNQPQHF. The CDR3 DNA reads TGTGCCAGCAGTCCAACCAATCAGCCCCAGCATTTT. Complete variable domain (other parts from reference TRBV28 and TRBJ1-5): DVKVTQSSRYLVKRTGEKVFLECVQDMDHENMFWYRQDPGLGLRLIYFSYDVKMKEKGDIPEGYSVSREKKERFSLILESASTNQTSMYLCASSPTNQPQHFGDGTRLSIL.

The V and J genes are TRBV23-1 and TRBJ1-5; the D is unclear. TRBV23-1 is noted as an ORF with a role that remains uncertain. Trimming took 4 bases from V and 2 from J, leaving 21 bases between them. The CDR3 extends over 18 amino acids. Here the CDR3 reads CASSPRAGPLIGNQPQHF. CDR3 bases: TGCGCCAGCAGTCCCCGGGCAGGACCCCTTATTGGCAATCAGCCCCAGCATTTT.

The chain uses TRBV2 and TRBJ2-7; 11 bases agree with TRBD1. Germline values: CDR1 SNHLY, CDR2 FYNNEI. The CDR3 consists of 15 residues. V shed 6 bases, J shed 1 base, and the junction held 5 bases outside the gene matches. CDR3 region: CASSPGTGGSYEQYF. The CDR3 DNA reads TGTGCCAGCAGCCCCGGGACAGGGGGTTCCTACGAGCAGTACTTC.

The chain carries TRBV24-1 and TRBJ2-7; D is possibly TRBD2 (5 bases). The CDR3 covers 15 residues. V was shortened by 4 bases and J by 7 bases, with 19 bases between the two germline ends. Per the germline V gene, CDR1 is KGHDR and CDR2 is SFDVKD. The CDR3 DNA reads TGTGCCACCAGTGACGGACTTTTGCCCGTAGGAGAGCAGTACTTC. Encoded protein: CATSDGLLPVGEQYF.

The rearrangement joins TRBV19 to TRBJ2-5; a possible D gene is TRBD2 (5 bases). Trimming took off 8 bases at V and 1 base at J, with 8 bases between the two ends. This CDR3 region has 12 residues. Germline CDR1 reads LNHDA; CDR2 reads SQIVND (reference sequence). CDR3 in amino acids: CASRGGQETQYF. The CDR3 coding sequence is TGTGCCAGTCGCGGAGGCCAAGAGACCCAGTACTTC.

In its sample, this clone was seen once. This chain joins TRBV14 and TRBJ2-2; D call uncertain. CDR1 and CDR2 from the germline V gene are SGHDN and FVKESK. The CDR3 is 13 residues long. The V and J ends lost 4 bases and 5 bases respectively, with 8 bases between them. The CDR3 nucleotides are TGTGCCAGCAGCCCAAGCTGGACCGGGGAGCTGTTTTTT. Its translation: CASSPSWTGELFF.

The genes are TRBV12-3 or TRBV12-4 and TRBJ2-1; TRBD2 aligns across 8 bases. The length of the CDR3 is 12 residues. V lost 3 bases to trimming and J lost 10 bases; unmatched junction nucleotides: 2. The CDR3 DNA follows: TGTGCCAGCAGTTTCCCGGGAGGGGAGCAGTTCTTC. As protein: CASSFPGGEQFF.

The chain joins TRBV5-1 to TRBJ1-1; perhaps TRBD1 as D (6 bases). V was pared by 4 bases and J by 0 bases, with 13 bases between. Looked up from germline, CDR1 is SGHRS and CDR2 is YFSETQ. The CDR3 is made up of 15 amino acids. In DNA form, the CDR3 reads TGCGCCAGCAGCACGACAGGAACCATGAACACTGAAGCTTTCTTT. Its protein product is CASSTTGTMNTEAFF.

The J gene is TRBJ1-3, the V gene TRBV21-1; the listed D gene, TRBD1, was not tested against the DNA. TRBV21-1 is designated a pseudogene. The CDR3 is 20 amino acids. The CDR3: CASSTWRALLGQGSGNTIYF. The CDR3 nucleotides are TGTGCCAGCAGCACTTGGCGGGCATTGCTGGGACAGGGTTCTGGAAACACCATATATTTT.

This rearrangement joins TRBV28 to TRBJ1-4; D unresolved. The length of the CDR3 is 15 residues. Trimming shortened V by 4 bases and J by 0 bases, and 9 bases separated the two germline ends. Germline lookup yields CDR1 MDHEN and CDR2 SYDVKM. Here the CDR3 reads CASSWTDATNEKLFF. CDR3 sequence (DNA): TGTGCCAGCAGTTGGACGGATGCAACTAATGAAAAACTGTTTTTT.

The table lists this clone with a count of one. The chain joins TRBV29-1 to TRBJ1-1, with TRBD1 matching over 9 bases. J lost 3 bases, V lost 6 bases, and 11 bases had no gene match. Germline lookup yields CDR1 SQVTM and CDR2 ANQGSEA. The CDR3 is 15 amino acids. CDR3: CSVPGQGRMDTEAFF. CDR3 DNA: TGCAGCGTCCCGGGACAGGGTCGAATGGACACTGAAGCTTTCTTT.

The J gene is TRBJ1-5, the V gene TRBV7-9, with D possibly matching TRBD1 (5 bases). CDR1 and CDR2 (germline): SEHNR, FQNEAQ (reference sequence). Trimming left V 3 bases short and J 5 bases short, with 11 bases between. The CDR3 has 14 residues. DNA for the CDR3: TGTGCCAGCAGCTTGGGTGGGGGGTATCAGCCCCAGCATTTT. This encodes CASSLGGGYQPQHF.

This clone was counted a single time. The chain is built from TRBV19 and TRBJ2-6; tentatively, D is TRBD1 (5 bases). Germline V CDR1 and CDR2: LNHDA, SQIVND (reference sequence). V was pared by 9 bases and J by 0 bases, with 12 bases between. The CDR3 is made up of 15 amino acids. The CDR3: CASTGRNSGANVLTF. CDR3 sequence (DNA): TGTGCCAGCACAGGACGGAACTCTGGGGCCAACGTCCTGACTTTC. The full variable domain, its missing parts supplied by reference TRBV19 and TRBJ2-6, is DGGITQSPKYLFRKEGQNVTLSCEQNLNHDAMYWYRQDPGQGLRLIYYSQIVNDFQKGDIAEGYSVSREKKESFPLTVTSAQKNPTAFYLCASTGRNSGANVLTFGAGSRLTVL.

J is TRBJ1-2 and V is TRBV12-3 or TRBV12-4; D perhaps matches TRBD1 (5 bases). V dropped 5 bases and J dropped 7 bases, with 11 bases sitting between them. The CDR3 is 12 amino acids. CDR3 in DNA: TGTGCCAGCAGTCCAGACAGTACTGGCTACACCTTC. This codes for CASSPDSTGYTF.